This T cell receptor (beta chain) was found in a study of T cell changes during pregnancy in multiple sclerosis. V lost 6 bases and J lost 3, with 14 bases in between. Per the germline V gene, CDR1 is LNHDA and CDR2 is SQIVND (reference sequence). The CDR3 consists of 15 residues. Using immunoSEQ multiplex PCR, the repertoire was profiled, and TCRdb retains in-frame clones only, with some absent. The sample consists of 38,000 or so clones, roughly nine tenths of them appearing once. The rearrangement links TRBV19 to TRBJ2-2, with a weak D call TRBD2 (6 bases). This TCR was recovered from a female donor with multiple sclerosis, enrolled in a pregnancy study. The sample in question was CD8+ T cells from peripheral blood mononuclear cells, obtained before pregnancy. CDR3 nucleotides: TGTGCCAGTAGGACGCCGGGACTTGACACCGGGGAGCTGTTTTTT. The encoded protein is CASRTPGLDTGELFF.